A selection of T cell receptor beta chains follows, all from one sample in a study of blood T cell dynamics during melanoma immunotherapy. Assay used: immunoSEQ multiplex PCR; TCRdb lists only in-frame clones, some missing. The sample contains approximately 22,000 clones, around nine tenths of which appear only once. The specimen comprised blood, sampled from a patient treated with checkpoint blockade. These TCRs come from a human donor with melanoma. Both conserved end residues are trimmed from each CDR3.

CDR3: ASSEARTEKNIQY
V: TRBV2

CDR3: AIGMDRGYTEAF
V: TRBV10-3

CDR3: ASSLTGVAAWGSYEQY
V: TRBV21-1

CDR3: ASSLLAASTDTQY
V: TRBV4-1

CDR3: ASSGGQLAKNIQY
V: TRBV7-9

CDR3: ASSGPTASGDTQY
V: TRBV7-2

CDR3: ASSIWLKSRLGGGEQY
V: TRBV19

CDR3: ASSTPAGGLYSGANVLT
V: TRBV28

CDR3: ASSPQLKGGYT
V: TRBV28

CDR3: ASSLQGQSREQY
V: TRBV28

CDR3: ASSLTFQETQY
V: TRBV7-6

CDR3: ASSFYLSQSNEQF
V: TRBV7-9

CDR3: ASSAGLAGGKGNEQF
V: TRBV6-4

CDR3: AIRTSGSGETQY
V: TRBV10-3

CDR3: ASSIQSTNEKLF
V: TRBV19

CDR3: ASSPGQGDNEQF
V: TRBV7-3

CDR3: ASSLFGGAYNEQF
V: TRBV7-3

CDR3: ASNPGVYNEQF
V: TRBV28

CDR3: ASSLEARTGTGCEQY
V: TRBV11-3

CDR3: ASSLTGGRTDTQY
V: TRBV7-3

CDR3: ASSRGGSDTGELF
V: TRBV6-4

CDR3: AGGTSGRGSYEQY
V: TRBV28

CDR3: ASSVGETSGYRGELF
V: TRBV9

CDR3: SVVIAPDYNEQF
V: TRBV29-1

CDR3: ASSLNHRTVEQY
V: TRBV18

CDR3: ASSLVGTSGTDTQY
V: TRBV7-2

CDR3: ASIEAGGAKREQY
V: TRBV28

CDR3: ASSARDSRADTQY
V: TRBV5-1

CDR3: ASSPRMWGETQY
V: TRBV9